Shown below are 4 T cell receptor beta chains from a single sample sequenced in a study of blood T cells in healthy people across ages (dated by TCRdb to between 2015 and 2016). Library generation was performed with 5' RACE. TCRdb records Illumina HiSeq 2500 as the sequencer. A second PCR of roughly 7 to 11 cycles was run with a J-beta primer mix and a sample-barcoded 5' primer. The public sequencing data were trimmed at Q25 with fastp and processed into clonotypes with MiXCR by TCRdb, which kept only in-frame beta chains. Rows are combined by CDR3 protein, so each entry shows the most common genes and DNA. The sample contains roughly 700,000 distinct CDR3 sequences, 49% of them found a single time. The ten largest make up 25% to 35% of the sample. The sample taken for sequencing was blood. These receptors came from a woman aged 55 to 70 in good health.

The V call is TRBV20-1, the J call TRBJ1-2; tentative D call: TRBD1 (5 bases). The CDR3 is 14 amino acids. V lost 6 bases, J lost 0 bases, and 14 bases lay in between. Germline V CDR1 and CDR2: DFQATT, SNEGSKA (reference sequence). The CDR3 DNA sequence: TGCAGTGCCCCTGACAGACGTTCTAACTATGGCTACACCTTC. Protein: CSAPDRRSNYGYTF.

This clonotype turned up a few times. The chain uses TRBV7-2 and TRBJ2-7; D remains unclear. The V end was cut by 3 bases, the J end by 2 bases, with 14 bases between. The CDR3 is made up of 15 amino acids. Germline V gene sequence: CDR1 SGHTA, CDR2 FQGNSA. The CDR3 is CASSLGTPQTYEQYF. The CDR3 DNA sequence: TGTGCCAGCAGCTTGGGCACGCCTCAGACCTACGAGCAGTACTTC.

The chain couples TRBV9 to TRBJ2-7; no clear D. Gene TRBJ2-5 matches the end of the DNA better, so the J call may be wrong. Per the germline V gene, CDR1 is SGDLS and CDR2 is YYNGEE. There are 13 residues in the CDR3. CDR3 sequence reads: CASSVARLGTQYF. The CDR3, as DNA: TGTGCCAGCAGCGTAGCCCGCCTAGGGACCCAGTACTTC.

V is TRBV15 and J is TRBJ2-7; unclear D gene. This CDR3 contains 13 residues. Germline V gene sequence: CDR1 LNHNV, CDR2 YYDKDF (reference sequence). The V end was cut by 1 base, the J end by 6 bases, with 10 bases between. The CDR3 DNA sequence: TGTGCCACCAGCAGAGGGGAAGCTGGCGAGCAGTACTTC. Its protein is CATSRGEAGEQYF.